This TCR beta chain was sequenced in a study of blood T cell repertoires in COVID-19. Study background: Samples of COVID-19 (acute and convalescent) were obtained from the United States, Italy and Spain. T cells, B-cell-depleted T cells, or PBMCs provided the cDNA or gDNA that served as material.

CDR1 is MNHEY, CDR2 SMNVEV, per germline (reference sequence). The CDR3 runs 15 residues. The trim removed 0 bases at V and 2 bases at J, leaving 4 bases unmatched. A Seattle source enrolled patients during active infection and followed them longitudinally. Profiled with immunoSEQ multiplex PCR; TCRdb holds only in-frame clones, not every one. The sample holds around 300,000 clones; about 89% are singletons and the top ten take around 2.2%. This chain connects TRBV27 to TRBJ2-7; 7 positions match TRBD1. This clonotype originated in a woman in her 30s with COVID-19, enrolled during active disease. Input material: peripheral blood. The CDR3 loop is CASSLSGQGAYEQYF. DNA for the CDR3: TGTGCCAGCAGTTTATCGGGTCAGGGGGCCTACGAGCAGTACTTC.